This TCR beta chain was recovered during a study of PD-1 blockade in classical Hodgkin lymphoma. This CDR3 contains 14 residues. CDR1 and CDR2 (germline): SEHNR, FQNEAQ (reference sequence). Trimming stripped 5 bases from V and 8 bases from J, with 16 bases between. The data were produced by immunoSEQ multiplex PCR, yet TCRdb's version contains in-frame clones alone and is incomplete. The sample comprises 110,000 or so clones, roughly 89% of which are singletons, and around a fifth rests with the top ten. Time point: cycle 4 day 1 (C4D1), after five to seven weeks of nivolumab. Relapses following autologous stem cell transplantation were seen in all patients, with brentuximab vedotin exposure varying.

J is TRBJ2-1 and V is TRBV7-9; a weak D match, TRBD2 (6 bases). The sequence derives from a human donor with classical Hodgkin lymphoma. The input for sequencing was peripheral blood mononuclear cells (PBMCs), taken before the fourth cycle of nivolumab. CDR3 coding DNA: TGTGCCAGCAGCGGACCAGCGGGTTTGCATGAGCAGTTCTTC. Translating it yields CASSGPAGLHEQFF.